This T cell receptor (beta chain) came from a study of a mutant IDH1 vaccine in newly diagnosed glioma. The overall study: All eight of the vaccinations patients received fell in weeks 1, 3, 5, 7, 11, 15, 19 and 23. The treated population exhibited a male proportion of roughly 60%, a female proportion of around 38%, and a mean age of roughly 39 years.

Study findings and constraints: Pseudoprogression looked unconnected to shifts in top peripheral T cell clonotypes.

The V gene's germline CDR1 is SGHTA and CDR2 FQGNSA. The junction had 11 bases not matched to a gene; V was cut back by 8 bases and J by 8 bases. The CDR3 spans 15 residues. Some clones are missing from TCRdb's copy, which holds only in-frame ones; the method was immunoSEQ multiplex PCR. The data show 30,000 to 35,000 clones, roughly four fifths seen once. For this clone: The antigen is unknown.

Time point indicated: week 5, during vaccination. Vaccination used 300 ug of mutant IDH1 20-mer peptide per dose, with topical imiquimod. Every donor had a new WHO grade 3 or 4 astrocytoma that was IDH1-mutant, with loss of nuclear ATRX. The sequence came from a man aged 30 to 39 with glioma. The sample in question was PBMCs, obtained from a glioma patient whose treatment included an IDH1 peptide vaccine. V usage is TRBV7-2 and J usage is TRBJ2-1; 11 bases are shared with TRBD2. CDR3 residues: CASGRTSGLLDEQFF. The DNA for the CDR3 is TGTGCCAGCGGTCGGACTAGCGGGCTGTTGGATGAGCAGTTCTTC.